What follows are 25 T cell receptor beta chains derived from one specimen sequenced in a study of cytomegalovirus exposure and HLA in healthy donors. Amplification used 60 Vbeta primers and 13 Jbeta primers. Data came from immunoSEQ multiplex PCR; TCRdb stores just in-frame clones and leaves some out. This sample carries around 130,000 clones, over 8% of them seen once, and the ten largest clones take approximately 5%. Sequenced material: PBMCs. Receptor source: a man aged 35 to 55 in good health and CMV-seronegative.

The chain combines TRBV5-6 with TRBJ2-7, with D unresolved. With 0 bases removed from V and 3 bases from J, the gap between germline ends came to 13 bases. CDR3 size: 15 residues. CDR1 and CDR2 from the germline V gene are SGHDT and YYEEEE. CDR3 loop: CASSLVRKAIYEQYF. The CDR3 DNA reads TGTGCCAGCAGCTTGGTTCGAAAAGCCATCTACGAGCAGTACTTC.

This chain connects TRBV27 to TRBJ1-6; TRBD1 is a possible D gene (6 bases). From germline, CDR1 is MNHEY and CDR2 SMNVEV (reference sequence). Trimming shortened V by 6 bases and J by 4 bases, and 19 bases separated the two germline ends. CDR3 length equals 17 residues. The CDR3 region has the DNA TGTGCCAGCAGCCCAATCGAACTTGGACAGTATAATTCACCCCTCCACTTT. It encodes CASSPIELGQYNSPLHF.

The rearrangement links TRBV6-5 to TRBJ1-5; 8 positions agree with TRBD1. CDR1 is MNHEY, CDR2 SVGAGI, per germline. This CDR3 contains 15 residues. V shed 5 bases, J shed 6 bases, and the junction held 9 bases outside the gene matches. The DNA of the CDR3 is TGTGCCAGCAGTCCGGACAGGGCGGTAGGTCAGCCCCAGCATTTT. Translation gives CASSPDRAVGQPQHF.

V gene TRBV7-9 combines with J gene TRBJ2-5; TRBD1 aligns across 9 bases. Unmatched junction bases numbered 5, after V lost 7 bases and J lost 5 bases. The CDR3 extends over 13 amino acids. Per the germline V gene, CDR1 is SEHNR and CDR2 is FQNEAQ (reference sequence). The CDR3 coding sequence is TGTGCCAGCACAGGACAGGGGAAGGAGACCCAGTACTTC. Protein: CASTGQGKETQYF.

The chain couples TRBV27 to TRBJ2-7; the D gene is possibly TRBD2 (5 bases). The CDR3 runs 14 residues. The V end lost 5 bases, the J end lost 0 bases, and 11 bases lay between the germline ends. CDR1 MNHEY and CDR2 SMNVEV come from the germline V gene (reference sequence). DNA for the CDR3: TGTGCCAGCAGTCGGGGTCCAAGCTCCTACGAGCAGTACTTC. The encoded protein is CASSRGPSSYEQYF.

In its sample, this clone was seen a few times. The rearrangement joins TRBV5-5 to TRBJ1-2; 7 bases match TRBD1. This CDR3 comprises 13 residues. Germline-derived CDR1 and CDR2 are SGHKS and YYEKEE (reference sequence). The J segment lost 8 bases and the V segment lost 4 bases, leaving 8 bases of the junction unmatched. The CDR3 reads CASSPDRVAGYTF. DNA for the CDR3: TGTGCCAGCAGCCCTGACAGGGTGGCGGGCTACACCTTC.

J is TRBJ1-2 and V is TRBV2; a possible D gene is TRBD1 (5 bases). Germline V gene data show CDR1 as SNHLY and CDR2 as FYNNEI. This CDR3 has 11 residues. DNA of the CDR3: TGTGGGGAGGGGACGAGCTATGGCTACACCTTC. Translation: CGEGTSYGYTF.

This clone has more than one count but fewer than ten. The chain employs TRBV6-6 and TRBJ2-5; D is uncertain. The assigned J gene may be wrong: the sequence end matches TRBJ2-7 better. The CDR3 contains 11 residues. Germline V CDR1 and CDR2: MNHNY, SVGAGI (reference sequence). The CDR3 sequence is CASKGAYEQYF. The CDR3 region has the DNA TGTGCCAGCAAAGGAGCCTACGAGCAGTACTTC.

V is TRBV6-1 and J is TRBJ1-5, with TRBD1 matching over 7 bases. CDR1 MNHNS and CDR2 SASEGT come from the germline V gene. Trimming at V came to 6 bases and at J to 2 bases, leaving 4 bases not matched to a gene. The CDR3 is made up of 14 amino acids. The CDR3 sequence is CASRVTGGNQPQHF. DNA for the CDR3: TGTGCCAGCAGAGTCACAGGGGGCAATCAGCCCCAGCATTTT.

The chain recombines TRBV28 with TRBJ1-1; D is undetermined. V lost 1 base and J 0 bases, leaving 9 bases between the germline ends. CDR1 and CDR2 (germline): MDHEN, SYDVKM. The CDR3 covers 15 residues. The CDR3 DNA reads TGTGCCAGCAGTTTATATTACCAGGTGAACACTGAAGCTTTCTTT. Translated, it gives CASSLYYQVNTEAFF.

This clone was found a few times. The rearrangement links TRBV28 to TRBJ2-7; D remains unclear. The CDR3 is made up of 13 amino acids. Germline V gene data show CDR1 as MDHEN and CDR2 as SYDVKM. V lost 6 bases, J lost 4 bases, and 13 bases lay in between. DNA for the CDR3: TGTGCCAGCAGACCACCCCCAGGTTACGAGCAGTACTTC. As protein: CASRPPPGYEQYF.

This chain uses TRBV9 with TRBJ2-1, with D maybe TRBD2 (5 bases). CDR3 length: 13 residues. Germline V lookup: CDR1 SGDLS, CDR2 YYNGEE. The V and J ends lost 1 base and 6 bases respectively, with 8 bases between them. The CDR3 nucleotides are TGTGCCAGCAGCGTAAGGGAGACCAATGAGCAGTTCTTC. It encodes CASSVRETNEQFF.

This clone was observed a handful of times. V usage is TRBV7-2 and J usage is TRBJ2-5; TRBD1 might be the D (6 bases). V lost 5 bases to trimming and J lost 3 bases, with 10 bases between them. The CDR3 contains 13 residues. Germline CDR1 is SGHTA and CDR2 is FQGNSA. This CDR3 is CASSRTGKETQYF. CDR3 nucleotides: TGTGCCAGCAGCCGTACAGGGAAAGAGACCCAGTACTTC.

In this sample, this clone turned up a few times. The chain couples TRBV28 to TRBJ2-1, with 10 bases fitting TRBD2. Germline CDR1 is MDHEN and CDR2 is SYDVKM. The CDR3 extends over 15 amino acids. The V and J ends lost 5 bases and 7 bases, in that order; junction bases with no gene match: 8. The DNA of the CDR3 is TGTGCCAGCAGTCCATCTAGCGGGGGAAGGAATGAGCAGTTCTTC. This gives the protein CASSPSSGGRNEQFF.

This clone was detected only a few times. The chain combines TRBV6-5 with TRBJ2-7, with TRBD2 identical over 13 bases. With 6 bases clipped from V and 2 bases from J, the junction kept 4 bases outside the gene matches. The CDR3 contains 15 residues. The germline CDR1 and CDR2 sequences are MNHEY and SVGAGI. This CDR3 reads CASSPTSGGAYEQYF. The CDR3 DNA follows: TGTGCCAGCAGCCCAACTAGCGGGGGGGCCTACGAGCAGTACTTC.

This clone was recorded a few times. The rearrangement uses TRBV10-3 and TRBJ1-6; D might be TRBD1 (5 bases). V lost 0 bases and J lost 4, with 10 bases in between. From germline, CDR1 is ENHRY and CDR2 SYGVKD. CDR3 length: 16 amino acids. The CDR3 nucleotides are TGTGCCATCAGTGAGTCGGCGGGGGGATATAATTCACCCCTCCACTTT. This sequence encodes CAISESAGGYNSPLHF.

This clone has only a few counts. The rearrangement joins TRBV10-2 to TRBJ1-2; 7 nucleotides match TRBD1. The CDR3 extends over 13 amino acids. Germline CDR1 WSHSY, CDR2 SAAADI. V trimming: 8 bases; J trimming: 8 bases; junction bases outside the gene matches: 11. CDR3 region: CASPDRRKHGYTF. DNA for the CDR3: TGCGCCAGCCCGGACAGGAGGAAGCACGGCTACACCTTC.

There are a few counts of this clone. V and J are TRBV19 and TRBJ1-2; D possibly corresponds to TRBD1 (6 bases). CDR3 length: 17 residues. Trimming stripped 3 bases from V and 5 bases from J, with 22 bases between. Germline lookup yields CDR1 LNHDA and CDR2 SQIVND (reference sequence). CDR3 in DNA: TGTGCCAGTAGTATCCGACGAACAGGGAATCGAAAGTATGGCTACACCTTC. It translates to CASSIRRTGNRKYGYTF.

The rearrangement uses TRBV9 and TRBJ1-3; 8 bases fit TRBD1. CDR1 and CDR2 from the germline V gene are SGDLS and YYNGEE. The V gene end was trimmed by 0 bases and the J gene end by 4 bases; junction bases not matched to a gene: 3. This CDR3 has 15 residues. DNA for the CDR3: TGTGCCAGCAGCGTAGAGGGGACAGGCGGAAACACCATATATTTT. As protein: CASSVEGTGGNTIYF.

This rearrangement joins TRBV7-8 to TRBJ1-5, with a possible D match to TRBD1 (6 bases). This CDR3 spans 15 amino acids. Germline-derived CDR1 and CDR2 are SGHVS and FQNEAQ. Trimming removed 5 bases at V and 1 base at J, with 12 bases between. This CDR3 reads CASSTGSRSNQPQHF. CDR3 nucleotide sequence: TGTGCCAGCAGCACAGGGAGTAGGAGCAATCAGCCCCAGCATTTT.

This clone was detected a few times. Distinct nucleotide sequences in the sample also encode this CDR3. The chain recombines TRBV4-1 with TRBJ2-7, with TRBD1 matching 9 bases. Trimming took 4 bases from V and 3 from J; bases not matched to a gene: 1. Germline V gene lookup returns CDR1 MGHRA and CDR2 YSYEKL. The CDR3 is made up of 13 amino acids. CDR3 loop: CASSRDRDYEQYF. CDR3 coding DNA: TGCGCCAGCAGCCGGGACAGGGACTACGAGCAGTACTTC.

This clone was detected a few times. At the DNA level, this CDR3 is encoded by other sequences in the same sample as well. The rearrangement links TRBV6-6 to TRBJ2-7; 7 bases map to TRBD1. After removal of 4 bases from V and 1 base from J, the junction contained 7 bases not matched to a gene. Germline CDR1 is MNHNY and CDR2 is SVGAGI (reference sequence). This CDR3 comprises 15 residues. The CDR3 reads CASSLGQLISYEQYF. The CDR3 region has the DNA TGTGCCAGCAGTTTGGGACAGTTAATATCCTACGAGCAGTACTTC.

This clone was seen only a few times. The chain is built from TRBV5-1 and TRBJ1-6; 10 nucleotides agree with TRBD1. V lost 2 bases to trimming and J lost 6 bases; unmatched junction nucleotides: 8. The germline gives CDR1 SGHRS, CDR2 YFSETQ. The CDR3 runs to 17 residues. In DNA, the CDR3 is TGCGCCAGCAGCTTCCGGGACAGGGGAAGCCCTAATTCACCCCTCCACTTT. As protein: CASSFRDRGSPNSPLHF.

The CDR3 DNA reads as TGTGCCAGCAGCCCGAGGGGGCTGAGCAACTATGGCTACACCTTC. Translated, it gives CASSPRGLSNYGYTF. The rearrangement links TRBV5-4 to TRBJ1-2, with TRBD1 matching 7 bases. This CDR3 has 15 amino acids. V lost 4 bases and J lost 2; bases outside the gene matches: 8. Germline CDR1 reads SGHNT; CDR2 reads YYREEE (reference sequence).

This clone has a handful of counts. The V gene is TRBV10-2, the J gene TRBJ2-2; D gene ambiguous. The CDR3 totals 12 residues. The germline CDR1 and CDR2 sequences are WSHSY and SAAADI. V dropped 2 bases and J dropped 6 bases, with 4 bases sitting between them. The CDR3 sequence: CASSERSGELFF. DNA of the CDR3: TGCGCCAGCAGTGAGCGTTCCGGGGAGCTGTTTTTT.